This T cell receptor (beta chain) was observed in a study of cytomegalovirus exposure and HLA in healthy donors. Turning to the study itself: Earlier sequencing of about 200 million T cells yielded approximately 100 million unique TCR beta sequences. Points from the study as a whole: Earlier analysis looked at TCR beta V segments, and most were productive about 90% or about 30% of the time. In a later analysis, at a false discovery rate of 0.05, approximately 16,000 TCR beta sequences matched HLA alleles.

V lost 2 bases and J 10 bases, leaving 15 bases between the germline ends. This CDR3 is 15 amino acids long. Germline assignment: CDR1 SEHNR and CDR2 FQNEAQ (reference sequence). Primers included in the PCR were 60 Vbeta and 13 Jbeta primers. The protocol was immunoSEQ multiplex PCR, while the TCRdb copy is restricted to in-frame clones and leaves out a portion. The table shows about 55,000 clones, with 55% to 85% occurring only once. This clone has a handful of counts. Its antigen is as yet unknown. This sequence joins TRBV7-9 and TRBJ1-6; possibly TRBD1 for D (5 bases). Specimen: PBMCs. The receptor's source is a man aged 35 to 55 in good health and CMV-seropositive. CDR3 in DNA: TGTGCCAGCAGCTTATATGGGGGGTTACAGTCACCCCTCCACTTT. It specifies CASSLYGGLQSPLHF.